The rows below give T cell receptor beta chains drawn from one sample of a study of T cells after yellow fever vaccination. TCRdb called the 5' RACE reads again in MiXCR, with one record for every CDR3 protein. This sample has under 150,000 distinct CDR3 sequences, with 7.7% found just once. Sequences were derived from CD4+ T cells sorted from PBMCs, sampled 5 days after the yellow fever booster vaccination. These receptors all come from a man younger than 45 who received the YFV17D yellow fever vaccine. Both conserved end residues are part of each CDR3. A D gene is named only where the DNA matches it firmly. Clone sizes are given selectively: once, few, many, or a class where the clone is expanded.

TRBJ2-7	TRBD2	TRBV13	.	CASSPGTSGRNEQYF	TGTGCCAGCAGCCCCGGGACTAGCGGGAGGAACGAGCAGTACTTC
TRBJ2-7	TRBD1	TRBV5-1	many	CASTRGQNPYEQYF	TGCGCCAGCACTAGGGGACAGAACCCCTACGAGCAGTACTTC
TRBJ2-7	TRBD2	TRBV4-2	.	CASSQAGTSDAYEQYF	TGTGCCAGCAGCCAAGCTGGGACTAGCGATGCCTACGAGCAGTACTTC
TRBJ2-1	.	TRBV11-1	many	CASSLAPNADEQFF	TGTGCCAGCAGCTTAGCGCCTAATGCCGATGAGCAGTTCTTC
TRBJ2-1	TRBD2	TRBV20-1	many	CSAKPGLAADNEQFF	TGCAGTGCTAAACCGGGACTAGCTGCCGACAATGAGCAGTTCTTC
TRBJ2-2	.	TRBV12-3/TRBV12-4	many	CASSPGSGTGELFF	TGTGCCAGCAGCCCAGGATCAGGCACCGGGGAGCTGTTTTTT
TRBJ1-2	.	TRBV2	many	CASGQGYGYTF	TGTGCCAGTGGGCAGGGGTATGGCTACACCTTC
TRBJ1-6	.	TRBV12-3/TRBV12-4	many	CASSSQNSPLHF	TGTGCCAGCAGTTCTCAAAATTCACCCCTCCACTTT
TRBJ2-1	TRBD2	TRBV5-1	.	CASSLEAGGFNEQFF	TGCGCCAGCAGCTTGGAAGCGGGAGGTTTTAATGAGCAGTTCTTC
TRBJ2-3	.	TRBV20-1	many	CSARDGRYTDTQYF	TGCAGTGCTAGAGATGGGCGGTACACAGATACGCAGTATTTT
TRBJ2-7	.	TRBV11-2	many	CASSFSSGPYEQYF	TGTGCCAGCAGCTTCAGTAGCGGACCCTACGAGCAGTACTTC
TRBJ2-2	.	TRBV7-8	many	CASRGLDGELFF	TGTGCCAGCCGGGGTCTTGACGGGGAGCTGTTTTTT
TRBJ1-2	.	TRBV14	many	CASSQRSVGAHGYTF	TGTGCCAGCAGCCAAAGGTCTGTTGGGGCGCACGGCTACACCTTC
TRBJ2-2	.	TRBV10-3	many	CAISDSGHLNTGELFF	TGTGCCATCAGTGACTCTGGTCATCTGAACACCGGGGAGCTGTTTTTT
TRBJ2-5	.	TRBV7-2	.	CASSLLGSSQETQYF	TGTGCCAGCAGCTTATTGGGTTCGTCTCAAGAGACCCAGTACTTC
TRBJ2-3	TRBD1	TRBV27	few	CASSLLRTGVEYF	TGTGCCAGCAGTTTACTACGGACAGGGGTGGAGTATTTT
TRBJ2-7	TRBD1	TRBV3-1	many	CASSHPSGTGVGEQYF	TGTGCCAGCAGCCACCCCTCCGGGACAGGGGTTGGCGAGCAGTACTTC
TRBJ2-7	TRBD1	TRBV29-1	many	CSASGTGAHEQYF	TGCAGCGCCTCCGGGACAGGGGCACACGAGCAGTACTTC
TRBJ2-1	.	TRBV7-2	many	CASSLIQGYNEQFF	TGTGCCAGCAGCTTAATTCAAGGCTACAATGAGCAGTTCTTC
TRBJ2-5	.	TRBV29-1	many	CSVSLVGAGWETQYF	TGCAGCGTTTCCCTTGTGGGGGCAGGGTGGGAGACCCAGTACTTC
TRBJ2-7	TRBD1	TRBV20-1	few	CSAFDRDRSSYEQYF	TGCAGTGCTTTTGACCGGGACAGGAGCTCCTACGAGCAGTACTTC
TRBJ2-3	.	TRBV5-1	few	CASSGARSGSTDTQYF	TGCGCCAGCAGCGGGGCCCGGAGCGGTAGCACAGATACGCAGTATTTT
TRBJ2-5	.	TRBV12-3/TRBV12-4	many	CASSFGERTQYF	TGTGCCAGCAGTTTTGGCGAGCGGACCCAGTACTTC
TRBJ2-5	.	TRBV7-2	few	CASSLVGGAVGGTQYF	TGTGCCAGCAGCTTAGTTGGAGGGGCGGTAGGAGGGACCCAGTACTTC
TRBJ2-4	.	TRBV12-3/TRBV12-4	many	CASSLGPSNIQYF	TGTGCCAGCAGTTTAGGGCCGTCAAACATTCAGTACTTC
TRBJ2-1	.	TRBV6-2/TRBV6-3	many	CASYRGGYYNEQFF	TGTGCCAGCTACCGAGGCGGGTACTACAATGAGCAGTTCTTC
TRBJ2-2	TRBD2	TRBV20-1	.	CSARAQGVSGSGGELFF	TGCAGTGCTAGAGCGCAGGGGGTTAGCGGGAGCGGCGGGGAGCTGTTTTTT
TRBJ1-3	.	TRBV11-2	.	CASSSYGNTIYF	TGTGCCAGCAGCTCATATGGAAACACCATATATTTT
TRBJ2-1	TRBD2	TRBV7-9	many	CASSFTGGRGNEQFF	TGTGCCAGCAGCTTTACGGGAGGCCGTGGCAATGAGCAGTTCTTC
TRBJ2-3	TRBD1	TRBV28	many	CASLTGVGTDTQYF	TGTGCCAGCCTGACAGGGGTCGGCACAGATACGCAGTATTTT
TRBJ2-7	.	TRBV12-3/TRBV12-4	.	CASSLGTLGGYEQYF	TGTGCCAGCAGTTTAGGAACTCTAGGAGGTTACGAGCAGTACTTC
TRBJ2-7	TRBD1	TRBV27	many	CASSSLRDRGYEQYF	TGTGCCAGCAGTTCCCTCCGGGACAGGGGCTACGAGCAGTACTTC
TRBJ2-5	TRBD2	TRBV9	many	CASSSGLAPETQYF	TGTGCCAGCAGCTCGGGACTAGCTCCGGAGACCCAGTACTTC
TRBJ2-1	TRBD2	TRBV11-1	many	CASSLDPPSGPYNEQFF	TGTGCCAGCAGCTTAGACCCACCTAGCGGTCCCTACAATGAGCAGTTCTTC
TRBJ2-1	.	TRBV5-5	many	CASSLGPSNYNEQFF	TGTGCCAGCAGCTTGGGCCCGTCTAACTACAATGAGCAGTTCTTC
TRBJ2-3	TRBD1	TRBV10-3	many	CALRPGQGADTQYF	TGTGCCCTCCGACCGGGACAGGGGGCGGATACGCAGTATTTT
TRBJ1-2	.	TRBV29-1	.	CSTDGGAGGYTF	TGCAGCACCGACGGGGGCGCGGGTGGCTACACCTTC
TRBJ1-5	.	TRBV5-6	few	CASSLFTSVSNQPQHF	TGTGCCAGCAGCTTGTTCACGTCGGTCAGCAATCAGCCCCAGCATTTT
TRBJ2-7	TRBD2	TRBV5-5	many	CASRLPGLAAYEQYF	TGTGCCAGCAGACTCCCAGGACTAGCGGCCTACGAGCAGTACTTC
TRBJ2-5	.	TRBV21-1	many	CASSQGWETQYF	TGTGCCAGCAGCCAAGGATGGGAGACCCAGTACTTC
TRBJ2-7	TRBD1	TRBV6-5	many	CASSYSPGQSYEQYF	TGTGCCAGCAGTTACTCGCCGGGACAGTCCTACGAGCAGTACTTC
TRBJ2-3	.	TRBV29-1	many	CSGRSGAKDTQYF	TGCAGCGGCCGTTCAGGAGCAAAAGATACGCAGTATTTT
TRBJ2-5	.	TRBV9	many	CASSVEPVQETQYF	TGTGCCAGCAGCGTAGAGCCAGTCCAAGAGACCCAGTACTTC
TRBJ2-7	TRBD1	TRBV19	many	CASSRGTGGFYEQYF	TGTGCCAGTAGCCGGGGGACAGGAGGTTTTTACGAGCAGTACTTC
TRBJ2-1	TRBD1	TRBV29-1	many	CSVYDRASGQFF	TGCAGCGTGTACGACAGGGCCTCTGGGCAGTTCTTC
TRBJ2-1	TRBD1	TRBV7-2	many	CASDTGGEVHNEQFF	TGTGCCAGCGACACAGGGGGCGAGGTGCACAATGAGCAGTTCTTC
TRBJ2-6	.	TRBV15	many	CATSARSGANVLTF	TGTGCCACCAGCGCGCGTTCTGGGGCCAACGTCCTGACTTTC
TRBJ1-2	TRBD1	TRBV20-1	few	CSARATGGDYGYTF	TGCAGTGCTAGAGCGACAGGGGGCGACTATGGCTACACCTTC
TRBJ2-1	TRBD2	TRBV10-3	many	CAISEGPSGRGTEQFF	TGTGCCATCAGTGAGGGGCCTAGCGGGAGAGGCACTGAGCAGTTCTTC
TRBJ2-1	TRBD1	TRBV11-3	many	CASSWGTGNEQFF	TGTGCCAGCAGCTGGGGGACAGGGAATGAGCAGTTCTTC
TRBJ2-7	TRBD1	TRBV18	many	CASSAQGWFYEQYF	TGTGCCAGCTCAGCACAGGGGTGGTTCTACGAGCAGTACTTC
TRBJ2-7	TRBD2	TRBV10-3	many	CAISEGPSGSPYEQYF	TGTGCCATCAGCGAGGGACCCAGCGGGAGCCCCTACGAGCAGTACTTC
TRBJ2-7	.	TRBV5-1	many	CASSLIWLRSVGASHEQYF	TGCGCCAGCAGCTTGATCTGGCTCCGATCCGTGGGGGCGAGCCACGAGCAGTACTTC